The 21 T cell receptor beta chains below come from one sample, sequenced in a study of shared clonotypes between healthy human individuals. The table came from immunoSEQ multiplex PCR; TCRdb's copy has only in-frame clones and leaves some out. Altogether 1,100,000 or so clones are present, more than 75% being singletons, with the ten largest covering under 0.6%. Sequenced sample: memory CD4+ T cells from PBMCs. The subset was: CD45RA-negative fraction. The receptor set was obtained from a man between 18 and 29 years old in good health. Some clones in this sample may be carry-over from other donors' samples.

The chain recombines TRBV11-2 with TRBJ2-5, with TRBD2 identical over 14 bases. This CDR3 has 17 amino acids. The J segment lost 2 bases and the V segment lost 1 base, leaving 3 bases of the junction unmatched. Germline CDR1 and CDR2: SGHAT and FQNNGV. CDR3 DNA sequence: TGTGCCAGCAGCTTAGGCGGACTAGCGGGAGGACAAGAGACCCAGTACTTC. It is translated as CASSLGGLAGGQETQYF.

V and J are TRBV7-3 and TRBJ2-7, with a tentative D call TRBD2 (5 bases). Germline lookup yields CDR1 SGHTA and CDR2 FQGTGA. The CDR3 sequence is 13 residues long. The germline V and J ends were trimmed by 4 bases and 7 bases, with 14 bases remaining between them. CDR3 loop: CASSSHPRGEQYF. The CDR3 DNA sequence: TGTGCCAGCAGCTCCCACCCTCGGGGAGAGCAGTACTTC.

The sample holds one count of this clone. The CDR3 DNA follows: TGTGCCTGGTCAGGGGGACCCTACGAGCAGTACTTC. It is translated as CAWSGGPYEQYF. The chain uses TRBV30 and TRBJ2-7; TRBD1 matches at 7 bases. Germline V gene lookup returns CDR1 GTSNPN and CDR2 SVGIG (reference sequence). The CDR3 covers 12 residues. With 5 bases clipped from V and 2 bases from J, the junction kept 3 bases outside the gene matches.

The rearrangement uses TRBV5-1 and TRBJ1-1; D is unresolved. The CDR3 consists of 13 residues. Trimming stripped 7 bases from V and 8 bases from J, with 18 bases between. From germline, CDR1 is SGHRS and CDR2 YFSETQ. CDR3 DNA sequence: TGCGCCAGCGCGGAGTCTTCCCGACTAGAAGCTTTCTTT. It translates to CASAESSRLEAFF.

This clone was recorded once. V usage is TRBV30 and J usage is TRBJ2-5; weak D call: TRBD1 (6 bases). The ends were cut back, 3 bases at V and 2 bases at J, with 13 bases in the middle. This CDR3 is built from 14 residues. The germline gives CDR1 GTSNPN, CDR2 SVGIG (reference sequence). The CDR3 protein is CAWSRTAHQETQYF. As DNA, the CDR3 is TGTGCCTGGAGCCGGACAGCACATCAAGAGACCCAGTACTTC. Full variable domain (outside the CDR3, taken from reference TRBV30 and TRBJ2-5): SQTIHQWPATLVQPVGSPLSLECTVEGTSNPNLYWYRQAAGRGLQLLFYSVGIGQISSEVPQNLSASRPQDRQFILSSKKLLLSDSGFYLCAWSRTAHQETQYFGPGTRLLVL.

This clone came up a few times. The chain employs TRBV2 and TRBJ2-2; 12 nucleotides line up with TRBD2. The germline CDR1 and CDR2 sequences are SNHLY and FYNNEI. V trimming: 6 bases; J trimming: 9 bases; junction bases outside the gene matches: 2. This CDR3 comprises 13 residues. The CDR3 region has the DNA TGTGCCAGCAGCGGACTAGCGGGAAGGGAGCTGTTTTTT. Amino acids: CASSGLAGRELFF. Using reference TRBV2 and TRBJ2-2 for the parts outside the CDR3, the full variable domain is EPEVTQTPSHQVTQMGQEVILRCVPISNHLYFYWYRQILGQKVEFLVSFYNNEISEKSEIFDDQFSVERPDGSNFTLKIRSTKLEDSAMYFCASSGLAGRELFFGEGSRLTVL.

V and J are TRBV7-2 and TRBJ2-1; unclear D gene. V was cut by 7 bases and J by 0 bases, with 7 bases left in between. Germline CDR1 reads SGHTA; CDR2 reads FQGNSA. The CDR3 spans 13 residues. The CDR3 DNA reads as TGTGCCAGCACTTGGGGCTCCTACAATGAGCAGTTCTTC. Protein sequence: CASTWGSYNEQFF.

This clone appeared once. This sample includes further DNA sequences coding for the same CDR3. The CDR3 is CASRQQGGTEAFF. CDR3 sequence (DNA): TGTGCCAGCAGACAACAGGGAGGTACTGAAGCTTTCTTT. The V gene is TRBV28, the J gene TRBJ1-1; a possible D gene is TRBD1 (6 bases). The CDR3 has 13 residues. CDR1 is MDHEN and CDR2 is SYDVKM in the germline V gene. V dropped 6 bases and J dropped 5 bases, with 13 bases sitting between them.

The CDR3 sequence is CASSRMGFGYTF. The CDR3 region has the DNA TGTGCCAGCAGCCGAATGGGGTTTGGCTACACCTTC. The chain has TRBV4-2 and TRBJ1-2, with unresolved D. Between the trimmed V and J ends, which lost 4 bases and 7 bases, there was a span of 10 bases. The CDR3 is 12 residues long. CDR1 is LGHNA and CDR2 is YNFKEQ in the germline V gene.

The chain employs TRBV6-1 and TRBJ2-7; possibly TRBD2 for D (7 bases). The V gene lost 5 bases and the J gene lost 2 bases, with 16 bases spanning the gap. This CDR3 region has 15 residues. The germline CDR1 and CDR2 sequences are MNHNS and SASEGT. Here the CDR3 DNA reads TGTGCCAGCAGTCTTGGGGGGGACAACACCTACGAGCAGTACTTC. As protein: CASSLGGDNTYEQYF.

The V gene is TRBV11-2, the J gene TRBJ2-7; 7 positions match TRBD2. CDR3 length: 16 amino acids. Trimming at V came to 0 bases and at J to 4 bases, leaving 9 bases not matched to a gene. Germline V CDR1 and CDR2: SGHAT, FQNNGV. Here the CDR3 reads CASSLERGSSQYEQYF. The CDR3, as DNA: TGTGCCAGCAGCTTAGAACGCGGGAGTAGTCAATACGAGCAGTACTTC.

This chain links TRBV5-5 with TRBJ2-3; D remains unclear. Germline loops: CDR1 SGHKS, CDR2 YYEKEE (reference sequence). Trimming shortened V by 0 bases and J by 4 bases, and 12 bases separated the two germline ends. This CDR3 has 15 residues. The CDR3 reads CASSLGPPSPDTQYF. The DNA of the CDR3 is TGTGCCAGCAGCTTGGGGCCTCCCTCCCCAGATACGCAGTATTTT.

This chain's CDR3 is CASSLTGGRYEKLFF. The CDR3 DNA is TGTGCCAGCAGTCTGACAGGGGGCCGGTATGAAAAACTGTTTTTT. The J gene is TRBJ1-4, the V gene TRBV28; 10 bases match TRBD1. With 5 bases clipped from V and 6 bases from J, the junction kept 6 bases outside the gene matches. This CDR3 has 15 amino acids. Germline V gene lookup returns CDR1 MDHEN and CDR2 SYDVKM.

The rearrangement uses TRBV5-4 and TRBJ2-5, with TRBD2 matching over 9 bases. Trimming cost V 2 bases and J 5 bases; bases outside gene matches: 7. Germline V gene lookup returns CDR1 SGHNT and CDR2 YYREEE (reference sequence). The CDR3 spans 15 residues. This CDR3 reads CASSFRPAGGETQYF. For the CDR3, the DNA is TGTGCCAGCAGCTTTCGACCGGCGGGGGGGGAGACCCAGTACTTC.

This clone was seen just once. This rearrangement joins TRBV11-2 to TRBJ2-1; no clear D gene. Germline V CDR1 and CDR2: SGHAT, FQNNGV. The CDR3 has 12 residues. Trimming shortened V by 5 bases and J by 7 bases, and 9 bases separated the two germline ends. CDR3 nucleotides: TGTGCCAGCAGCCCATATGAGAATGAGCAGTTCTTC. This translates into CASSPYENEQFF.

This clone was detected a few times. The rearrangement links TRBV6-6 to TRBJ1-2, with D unclear. The ends were cut back, 5 bases at V and 0 bases at J, with 7 bases in the middle. The CDR3 covers 13 residues. The germline gives CDR1 MNHNY, CDR2 SVGAGI (reference sequence). CDR3 DNA: TGTGCCAGCAGTGACGGGACTAACTATGGCTACACCTTC. Translated: CASSDGTNYGYTF.

This CDR3 reads CARGGGARNTGELFF. CDR3 bases: TGTGCCAGAGGGGGCGGGGCTCGCAACACCGGGGAGCTGTTTTTT. The chain couples TRBV5-8 to TRBJ2-2; D is perhaps TRBD1 (7 bases). The germline gives CDR1 SGHTS, CDR2 YDEGEE. Deletions cut 8 bases from V and 2 bases from J, with 16 bases between. This CDR3 has 15 amino acids.

The chain links TRBV5-8 to TRBJ2-3, with TRBD2 as a possible D gene (6 bases). From germline, CDR1 is SGHTS and CDR2 YDEGEE. Trimming took off 0 bases at V and 4 bases at J, with 6 bases between the two ends. The length of the CDR3 is 13 residues. The CDR3 reads CASSLERADTQYF. DNA for the CDR3: TGTGCCAGCAGCTTGGAGCGGGCAGATACGCAGTATTTT.

CDR3 bases: TGCGCCAGCAGCCCCACCAGGTCTAGCGGGACCGCCTACGAGCAGTACTTC. It codes for CASSPTRSSGTAYEQYF. V is TRBV4-1 and J is TRBJ2-7; TRBD2 matches at 9 bases. V trimming: 4 bases; J trimming: 2 bases; junction bases outside the gene matches: 12. This CDR3 spans 17 amino acids. Germline V gives CDR1 MGHRA, CDR2 YSYEKL.

The rearrangement links TRBV13 to TRBJ2-7; D gene unclear. CDR1 and CDR2 from the germline V gene are PRHDT and FYEKMQ (reference sequence). V lost 0 bases and J 6 bases, leaving 6 bases between the germline ends. The CDR3 runs to 12 residues. CDR3 sequence reads: CASSLGRTEQYF. The CDR3 bases are TGTGCCAGCAGCTTAGGCAGGACCGAGCAGTACTTC.

The rearrangement joins TRBV5-1 to TRBJ1-1; possible D gene TRBD1, 5 bases. Trimming left V 4 bases short and J 4 bases short, with 17 bases between. The length of the CDR3 is 15 residues. CDR1 and CDR2 from the germline V gene are SGHRS and YFSETQ. CDR3 nucleotides: TGCGCCAGCAGCAGGGACGGGGATCGGGGCACTGAAGCTTTCTTT. It specifies CASSRDGDRGTEAFF.